These T cell receptor beta chains were read from a single sample in a study of T cell responses to AZD1222 COVID-19 vaccine. Here immunoSEQ multiplex PCR was the method, and the copy in TCRdb shows in-frame clones only, minus some. The table shows roughly 150,000 clones, with approximately 94% occurring only once. The sample here was peripheral blood, taken 28 days after the second AZD1222 dose. Receptors originate from an adult who received the AZD1222 COVID-19 vaccine. Both conserved end residues are trimmed from each CDR3. Clone sizes are given selectively: once, few, many, or a class where the clone is expanded.

TRBV30	NA	AWTLGQLNYGYT
TRBV4-3	NA	ASSILAGVYTGELF
TRBV5-1	NA	ASRGPGTGELF
TRBV12-3/TRBV12-4	NA	ASSTASYEQF
TRBV4-3	NA	ASSQDTRRSQPQH
TRBV7-3	NA	ASSQLTGFRSPLH
TRBV4-3	NA	ASSHLQLPGNTIY
TRBV28	few	ASSTPTGTGFEAF
TRBV7-2	NA	ASSSQASGSGETQY
TRBV7-3	NA	ASSFQLNTEAF
TRBV5-6	NA	ASSVGLAGSYNEQF
TRBV18	few	ASSPNTDTQY
TRBV27	NA	ASGSQETQY
TRBV28	NA	ASSLVPGRRNTEAF
TRBV30	NA	AWSLRDNEQF
TRBV7-6	NA	ASSPSTGAEGYT
TRBV6-5	NA	ASSYDGKAGNTIY
TRBV2	NA	ASIGAGDVY
TRBV27	once	ASSLSQTDTQY
TRBV2	NA	ASRGGHLSYEQY
TRBV27	NA	ASSLSGGLRTEAF
TRBV19	NA	ASSMASLYNEQF
TRBV2	NA	ASKDSGAYEQY
TRBV4-3	NA	ASTPGVGDTEAF
TRBV7-2	NA	ASSTPTSPGLSGYT
TRBV19	NA	ASSITRGNTIY
TRBV15	NA	ATSRARGPGTEAF
TRBV28	NA	ASRDRRNNSPLH
TRBV30	NA	AWGTGVAYEQY
TRBV6-6	NA	ASSYLGQRENYGYT
TRBV5-1	NA	ASSLAAPGQGLNTEAF
TRBV28	NA	ASTPGREIPNEQF
TRBV28	NA	ASGSGQALGNQPQH
TRBV4-1	NA	ASSPDRVGTDTQY
TRBV12-3/TRBV12-4	NA	ASSSQGSGYT
TRBV7-3	NA	ASSPREGDTQY
TRBV5-4	NA	ASSLAYGSYNEQF
TRBV6-5	NA	ASSSGLYSNQPQH
TRBV5-1	NA	ASSISGNYEQY
TRBV28	NA	ASSNRDWDLRQPQH
TRBV5-1	NA	ASSWGVSTEAF
TRBV19	NA	ASSTNRDRGSYGELF
TRBV7-9	NA	ASSFPVGDGYT
TRBV5-1	NA	ASRPQRGSYEQY
TRBV11-2	NA	ASSLFPTSGTTDTQY
TRBV11-2	NA	ASSLGVRGARSEAF
TRBV6-5	NA	ASTDRANSPLH